Below, 25 T cell receptor beta chains from the same sample are listed, as sequenced in a study of beta chain features in type 1 diabetes. Isolated RNA was reverse transcribed in full, so expressed TCRB transcripts were sequenced. Some clones are missing from TCRdb's copy, which holds only in-frame ones; the method was immunoSEQ multiplex PCR. The data contain 900,000 or so clones, roughly 17% of them seen just once; the ten biggest clones take up about 0.02%. Source material: naive CD4+ T cells from blood. All receptors derive from a woman in her late teens or twenties in good health.

This clone showed up just a few times. This chain links TRBV10-3 with TRBJ2-5; no clear D. V dropped 3 bases and J dropped 2 bases, with 4 bases sitting between them. CDR1 and CDR2 (germline): ENHRY, SYGVKD. The CDR3 consists of 12 residues. This chain's CDR3 is CAISELQETQYF. The CDR3, as DNA: TGTGCCATCAGTGAACTACAAGAGACCCAGTACTTC.

This clone occurred a few times. J is TRBJ2-1 and V is TRBV29-1; perhaps TRBD2 as D (5 bases). Germline V gene lookup returns CDR1 SQVTM and CDR2 ANQGSEA. The CDR3 is 16 amino acids. V lost 1 base to trimming and J lost 4 bases, with 17 bases between them. CDR3 loop: CSVEVNSGVYYNEQFF. The CDR3 region has the DNA TGCAGCGTTGAAGTGAACAGCGGAGTCTATTACAATGAGCAGTTCTTC.

This clone has just a few counts. The chain carries TRBV27 and TRBJ2-3, with TRBD2 matching over 13 bases. The V segment lost 6 bases and the J segment 0 bases; nucleotides outside the gene matches: 9. The germline CDR1 and CDR2 sequences are MNHEY and SMNVEV (reference sequence). The CDR3 contains 18 residues. CDR3 DNA sequence: TGTGCCAGCAGAACACTAGCGGGAGGGTCGTTTAGCACAGATACGCAGTATTTT. Protein sequence: CASRTLAGGSFSTDTQYF.

The chain is built from TRBV4-3 and TRBJ1-4, with 9 bases identical to TRBD1. Germline V gene lookup returns CDR1 LGHNA and CDR2 YSLEER. The CDR3 totals 14 residues. The V gene end was trimmed by 4 bases and the J gene end by 8 bases; junction bases not matched to a gene: 5. The CDR3 sequence is CASSPTGGVEKLFF. CDR3 bases: TGCGCCAGCAGCCCGACAGGGGGTGTGGAAAAACTGTTTTTT.

This sequence joins TRBV9 and TRBJ2-3; tentative D call: TRBD2 (5 bases). With 5 bases removed from V and 6 bases from J, the gap between germline ends came to 16 bases. CDR1 and CDR2 from the germline V gene are SGDLS and YYNGEE. This CDR3 region has 14 residues. CDR3 in DNA: TGTGCCAGCAGTCGGGGTGTAGGGCCCGATACGCAGTATTTT. This sequence encodes CASSRGVGPDTQYF.

The genes are TRBV28 and TRBJ2-5; 15 nucleotides line up with TRBD2. V was clipped by 6 bases and J by 5 bases; unmatched bases: 7. The CDR3 is made up of 16 amino acids. The V gene's germline CDR1 is MDHEN and CDR2 SYDVKM. The CDR3 region has the DNA TGTGCCAGCAGATTAGGACTAGCGGGAGGGGTTGAGACCCAGTACTTC. Translating it yields CASRLGLAGGVETQYF.

The V gene is TRBV11-2, the J gene TRBJ1-1; D is uncertain. Germline V gives CDR1 SGHAT, CDR2 FQNNGV. The CDR3 contains 14 residues. V shed 8 bases and J shed 0 bases, with 13 bases lying between them. The CDR3 DNA reads TGTGCCAGCGGCGGAGGCTTCATGAACACTGAAGCTTTCTTT. Translation gives CASGGGFMNTEAFF.

J is TRBJ2-7 and V is TRBV6-5, with no clear D. The CDR3 contains 13 residues. From germline, CDR1 is MNHEY and CDR2 SVGAGI. With 8 bases removed from V and 0 bases from J, the gap between germline ends came to 11 bases. In DNA form, the CDR3 reads TGTGCCAGCTTTTCGTCTATCTCCTACGAGCAGTACTTC. Translating it yields CASFSSISYEQYF.

This rearrangement joins TRBV25-1 to TRBJ2-1; 11 positions agree with TRBD2. Germline V gives CDR1 MGHDK, CDR2 SYGVNS. Unmatched junction bases numbered 8, after V lost 3 bases and J lost 4 bases. The CDR3 has 17 amino acids. The CDR3 sequence is CASSESPTSGKYNEQFF. In DNA form, the CDR3 reads TGTGCCAGCAGTGAGTCCCCGACTAGCGGGAAATACAATGAGCAGTTCTTC.

The rearrangement uses TRBV28 and TRBJ2-1; 11 bases map to TRBD2. With V trimmed by 5 bases and J by 6 bases, 3 bases remained unmatched. The CDR3 length is 14 residues. The germline CDR1 and CDR2 sequences are MDHEN and SYDVKM. The DNA of the CDR3 is TGTGCCAGCAGTGTGCTAGCGGGAGGCAATGAGCAGTTCTTC. Protein sequence: CASSVLAGGNEQFF.

The rearrangement joins TRBV28 to TRBJ1-5; D is perhaps TRBD1 (5 bases). The CDR3 runs to 15 residues. Germline CDR1 reads MDHEN; CDR2 reads SYDVKM. The V end was cut by 3 bases, the J end by 4 bases, with 13 bases between. This CDR3 is CASSLGGEWNQPQHF. In nucleotides, the CDR3 is TGTGCCAGCAGTTTGGGAGGGGAATGGAATCAGCCCCAGCATTTT.

This clone was seen only a few times. The chain links TRBV19 to TRBJ2-4, with 7 nucleotides matching TRBD1. With 1 base clipped from V and 5 bases from J, the junction kept 2 bases outside the gene matches. CDR3 length: 14 residues. Germline V gives CDR1 LNHDA, CDR2 SQIVND (reference sequence). CDR3 sequence (DNA): TGTGCCAGTAGTATAGGACAGGGTCAAAACATTCAGTACTTC. It encodes CASSIGQGQNIQYF.

This clone was seen a few times. The chain is built from TRBV19 and TRBJ1-1; no firm D call. Trimming cost V 4 bases and J 1 base, with 10 bases left between them. Per the germline V gene, CDR1 is LNHDA and CDR2 is SQIVND (reference sequence). The CDR3 runs to 14 residues. For the CDR3, the DNA is TGTGCCAGTAGTACGCCACCTGCGAACACTGAAGCTTTCTTT. This codes for CASSTPPANTEAFF.

The V call is TRBV9, the J call TRBJ2-3; perhaps TRBD1 as D (5 bases). Trimming removed 4 bases from V and 2 bases from J, with 14 bases in between. The V gene's germline CDR1 is SGDLS and CDR2 YYNGEE. The CDR3 extends over 15 amino acids. This CDR3 is CASSTQGQNTDTQYF. The CDR3 bases are TGTGCCAGCAGCACCCAGGGCCAAAACACAGATACGCAGTATTTT.

The chain joins TRBV29-1 to TRBJ2-3; 11 nucleotides agree with TRBD1. Germline V CDR1 and CDR2: SQVTM, ANQGSEA. Trimming took 4 bases from V and 4 from J; bases not matched to a gene: 7. The CDR3 is 15 residues long. The CDR3 DNA reads as TGCAGCGTTGGCCGGACAGGGGGCGCTTCAGATACGCAGTATTTT. Protein product: CSVGRTGGASDTQYF.

This clone was found a few times. The CDR3 DNA is TGCGCCAGCAGCGGCAGGGCTAGCAGCAACAATGAGCAGTTCTTC. Protein product: CASSGRASSNNEQFF. The rearrangement uses TRBV5-1 and TRBJ2-1; D could derive from TRBD1 or TRBD2 (5 bases each). This CDR3 spans 15 amino acids. From germline, CDR1 is SGHRS and CDR2 YFSETQ. Trimming left V 4 bases short and J 5 bases short, with 16 bases between.

The chain joins TRBV29-1 to TRBJ2-5, with unresolved D. CDR1 is SQVTM and CDR2 is ANQGSEA in the germline V gene. Trimming removed 2 bases from V and 1 base from J, with 8 bases in between. The CDR3 spans 13 residues. This CDR3 reads CSVEFGSQETQYF. The DNA for the CDR3 is TGCAGCGTTGAATTTGGCAGCCAAGAGACCCAGTACTTC.

Only a few counts were recorded for this clone. The V and J genes are TRBV4-2 and TRBJ2-6; maybe TRBD1 (5 bases). This CDR3 is built from 17 residues. Per the germline V gene, CDR1 is LGHNA and CDR2 is YNFKEQ. V lost 0 bases and J 0 bases, leaving 9 bases between the germline ends. The CDR3 sequence is CASSQDLTGSGANVLTF. CDR3 nucleotides: TGTGCCAGCAGCCAAGATCTTACAGGCTCTGGGGCCAACGTCCTGACTTTC.

V gene TRBV19 combines with J gene TRBJ1-5; no definite D call. Germline CDR1 and CDR2: LNHDA and SQIVND (reference sequence). V lost 9 bases and J lost 0, with 15 bases in between. The CDR3 covers 15 residues. The CDR3 sequence is CASWKGENSNQPQHF. The CDR3 nucleotides read TGTGCCAGCTGGAAGGGAGAGAATAGCAATCAGCCCCAGCATTTT.

As concerns this clone: This could be a read error, since a much larger clone is one nucleotide away. The chain combines TRBV5-6 with TRBJ2-1; no clear D gene. Trimming removed 3 bases from V and 5 bases from J, with 3 bases in between. The CDR3 consists of 11 residues. Germline lookup yields CDR1 SGHDT and CDR2 YYEEEE. CDR3 amino acids: CASSWHNEQFF. The DNA for the CDR3 is TGTGCCAGCAGCTGGCACAATGAGCAGTTCTTC.

This clone has just a few counts. The CDR3 region has the DNA TGTGCCAGCAGCCCTTTCTTCACTACGGGGGGAGTCGATTATGAGCAGTTCTTC. Protein sequence: CASSPFFTTGGVDYEQFF. The genes are TRBV7-9 and TRBJ2-1; TRBD2 matches at 7 bases. V was clipped by 5 bases and J by 8 bases; unmatched bases: 21. This CDR3 is built from 18 residues. Germline V gene sequence: CDR1 SEHNR, CDR2 FQNEAQ (reference sequence).

A few counts support this clone. V usage is TRBV28 and J usage is TRBJ1-2; no definite D call. The CDR3 spans 14 residues. The V gene's germline CDR1 is MDHEN and CDR2 SYDVKM. V was shortened by 5 bases and J by 2 bases, with 12 bases between the two germline ends. CDR3 protein: CASSQDLYNYGYTF. CDR3 DNA sequence: TGTGCCAGCAGTCAGGACCTGTACAACTATGGCTACACCTTC.

The chain joins TRBV4-2 to TRBJ1-2; TRBD1 agrees at 7 bases. Looked up from germline, CDR1 is LGHNA and CDR2 is YNFKEQ. V trimming: 2 bases; J trimming: 9 bases; junction bases outside the gene matches: 9. This CDR3 spans 14 amino acids. CDR3 DNA: TGTGCCAGCAGCCAATCCTCGACAGGGTCGAGCTACACCTTC. Translated: CASSQSSTGSSYTF.

The V and J genes are TRBV5-1 and TRBJ2-3; tentatively, D is TRBD1 (5 bases). The V end lost 7 bases, the J end lost 0 bases, and 12 bases lay between the germline ends. CDR3 size: 14 residues. The germline V gene encodes CDR1 SGHRS and CDR2 YFSETQ. CDR3 DNA sequence: TGCGCCAGCCAGGGCCGGGTTAGCACAGATACGCAGTATTTT. It translates to CASQGRVSTDTQYF.

This clone was seen more than once but under ten times. This chain connects TRBV28 to TRBJ2-5; the match to TRBD1 covers 8 bases. Per germline, CDR1 MDHEN and CDR2 SYDVKM. The CDR3 consists of 13 residues. V trimming: 5 bases; J trimming: 6 bases; junction bases outside the gene matches: 5. The CDR3 nucleotides are TGTGCCAGCAGTATGGGACAGGCGAAGACCCAGTACTTC. It codes for CASSMGQAKTQYF.